The 2 T cell receptor beta chains given below trace back to one sample, sequenced in a study of blood T cells in healthy people across ages. Combining a sample-barcoded 5' primer with a J-beta primer mix, a second PCR ran for roughly 7 to 11 cycles. TCRdb called the 5' RACE reads again in MiXCR, with one record for every CDR3 protein. The data contain about 1,400,000 distinct CDR3 sequences, approximately 60% of them singletons. Sequencing was done on a sample of blood. The receptors were gathered from a man aged 18-30 years in good health.

V and J are TRBV29-1 and TRBJ2-6, with D unclear. CDR1 SQVTM and CDR2 ANQGSEA come from the germline V gene. The CDR3 runs to 16 residues. V was shortened by 1 base and J by 0 bases, with 10 bases between the two germline ends. Written as DNA, the CDR3 is TGCAGCGTTGAAGGTGGACGCAGCTCTGGGGCCAACGTCCTGACTTTC. Translating it yields CSVEGGRSSGANVLTF.

The chain recombines TRBV29-1 with TRBJ2-7, with D possibly being TRBD2 (5 bases). Trimming took 0 bases from V and 3 from J, leaving 15 bases between them. The germline CDR1 and CDR2 sequences are SQVTM and ANQGSEA. The CDR3 totals 15 residues. This CDR3 is CSVEDRRNSIYEQYF. The CDR3 DNA follows: TGCAGCGTTGAAGATCGGAGGAACAGCATCTACGAGCAGTACTTC.